The clone carrying this TCR beta chain has a handful of counts. Sequencing was performed with immunoSEQ multiplex PCR; in TCRdb, only in-frame clones are kept and a portion is missing. The sample records 20,000 to 30,000 clones, more than 60% being singletons. Germline V gene sequence: CDR1 ENHRY, CDR2 SYGVKD. The V and J ends lost 5 bases and 6 bases, in that order; junction bases with no gene match: 10. CDR3 length equals 14 residues. These data come from a study of tissue T cells after allogeneic stem cell transplantation. Sequencing used tissue from the ileum, obtained at autopsy. This clonotype originated in a female donor aged 60 or older with lung cancer. The chain employs TRBV10-3 and TRBJ2-7; 7 positions match TRBD1. For the CDR3, the DNA is TGTGCCATCAGTCCATTACTACGACAGGGCGAGCAGTACTTC. Its translation is CAISPLLRQGEQYF.